The entry below gives a single T cell receptor (beta chain) sequence along with its context. This clonotype was recorded many times. Its antigen target is currently unknown. The record has no base qualities; no much larger clone is one base away. The library was obtained by RACE. TCRdb lists the instrument as NextSeq 500. During library preparation, unique molecular identifiers were attached to individual cDNA molecules so that TCRs could be counted in a quantitative, reproducible way. Both TCR alpha and TCR beta chains were sequenced from each blood RNA sample. The published analysis was carried out like this. Samples had a median of roughly 91,000 TCRs, with a range from roughly 20,000 to 690,600. The Decombinator software suite was used to annotate V, J and CDR3 in the TCR reads. To make PS versus PT1 abundance plots, every sample was subsampled to the same number of TCRs (28,000). Expanded TCRs were defined as absent before sensitization and observed at least eight times at the 2-week time point. TCRdb trimmed the raw reads at Q25, called clones with MiXCR and kept productive beta chains. CDR3 protein sequences are deduplicated, and each keeps its most common genes and DNA. None of the V and J calls come from the authors' own analysis; TCRdb made them. Here the sample has 80,000 to 100,000 distinct CDR3 sequences; roughly 7.2% occur a single time. Of the sample, roughly 1.4% is held by the ten largest clones.

V is clipped by 1 base and J by 7 bases, and the sequence between their germline boundaries is 25 bases long. Based on the germline V gene, the CDR1 and CDR2 sequences are SGHTA and FQGNSA. There are 19 amino acids in the CDR3, from cysteine to phenylalanine inclusive. Only the CDR3 DNA is retained, 57 bases long and in frame from the first base. The source of the sample is a study of human T cells and chemical hapten exposure (dated by TCRdb to about 2021). About the investigation overall: For sensitization, 2% DPC in acetone was applied to an approximately 2 cm by approximately 2 cm area of upper inner arm skin. Throughout the roughly 24-week study period, patients were also given weekly therapeutic DPC doses on the scalp. Patch testing was done on the upper back using Finn chambers containing 0.01% DPC, and results were scored after 6 days according to International Contact Dermatitis Research Group standards. Most of the patients in the cohort were female, and the cohort covered alopecia areata with under or over 50% scalp involvement, alopecia totalis and alopecia universalis. Libraries were pooled for sequencing, and per-sample TCR yields varied mainly because of small differences in library volumes within the pool. The study tracked peripheral blood TCR repertoire changes in vivo during primary and secondary sensitization to the hapten diphenylcyclopropenone (DPC) in alopecia patients. Blood samples were taken from patients before sensitization (week 0) and at 2, 6 and about 24 weeks after DPC sensitization. Blood for TCR sequencing was provided by twenty-nine alopecia patients at one to four time points (pre-sensitization, 2, 6 and 24 weeks).

The full study reports these points: Because every patient had alopecia, a presumed autoimmune disease, the patients' immune response might differ from that of healthy individuals. The number of PT1 expanded TCRs positively correlated with patch test score, significant at thresholds 8, 16 and 32 but not 4. Significantly more large CDR3 similarity clusters were formed by expanded TCRs than by pre-sensitization or healthy control sets, consistent with antigen-driven responses. Repeated subsampling changed both the strength of the expansion versus patch-test correlation and the threshold at which the correlation became significant. DPC sensitization did not change the number of TCRs with a frequency above 1 in 1000, and there was no evidence of changes in global repertoire structure.

The sample's time point label is to be understood as: patch test 1, 2 weeks after DPC sensitization. The treatment or condition label corresponds to: therapeutic diphenylcyclopropenone sensitization with weekly scalp DPC. Blood at each patch-test visit was drawn before the patch test was applied. Patients were considered eligible if aged 18 to 70, diagnosed with alopecia and deemed suitable for DPC therapy, and patients were excluded if pregnant. Total RNA was extracted from unfractionated whole blood that had been collected in Tempus Blood RNA tubes. Sequenced here: whole blood, sampled in connection with sensitization to the hapten diphenylcyclopropenone (DPC). This chain joins TRBV7-2 to TRBJ1-4; a confident D gene designation cannot be given. The TCR was taken from a woman under 40 with alopecia areata. Some clones in this sample may be carry-over from other donors' samples. The nucleotides are TGTGCCAGCAGCTTAGGTTTGAGCAGTCTGAACACCGGTACTGAAAAACTGTTTTTT. Its protein reads: CASSLGLSSLNTGTEKLFF.